This section outlines one T cell receptor (beta chain) sequence together with its context. It has no known antigen specificity. There are no base qualities to consult, and no much larger clone falls within one base. The germline V gene specifies SGHAT as CDR1 and FQNNGV as CDR2. V was cut back by 2 bases and J by 0 bases, leaving a gap of 4 bases between them. The CDR3 has 14 amino acids, counting the end cysteine and phenylalanine. The entry retains the CDR3 DNA only, 42 bases that are in frame from base 1. These data belong to a study of T-cell reconstitution after alpha-beta-depleted transplantation in children (dated by TCRdb to the mid-2010s). Describing the broader study: Using TCR repertoire profiling, the study quantitatively followed how T-cell immune reconstitution unfolded in children after TCRalphabeta/CD19-depleted allogeneic hematopoietic cell transplantation.

The library was built by means of PCR. TCRdb lists the instrument as Illumina HiSeq 2500. TCR library preparation used molecular barcoding, with unique molecular identifiers applied to normalize quantification of the TCRbeta repertoire. TCRdb passed the public sequencing reads through fastp at Q25 and MiXCR, retaining productive beta sequences. Rows are unified per CDR3 protein, each entry keeping the most common DNA and genes. This sample is represented by around 530,000 distinct CDR3 sequences; approximately 32% of them were singletons. The ten largest make up under 3% of the sample. Sequencing was performed on PBMCs from the stem cell graft donor, taken from the stem cell graft. The origin of this receptor is a human donor who donated a stem cell graft to a child with aplastic anemia. The chain is encoded by TRBV11-2 joined to TRBJ2-2; the D gene identity is not certain. The nucleotide sequence reads as follows: TGTGCCAGCAGCTTACTCCCGAACACCGGGGAGCTGTTTTTT. It translates as CASSLLPNTGELFF.